A selection of T cell receptor beta chains follows, all from one sample in a study of cytomegalovirus exposure and HLA in healthy donors. Data came from immunoSEQ multiplex PCR; TCRdb stores just in-frame clones and leaves some out. The sample comprises about 190,000 clones, roughly 80% of which are singletons, and around 1.6% rests with the top ten. Sequencing was done on a sample of PBMCs. The receptors were gathered from a woman between 18 and 29 years old in good health and CMV-seronegative. Both conserved end residues are part of each CDR3. The order of the fields is clone size, J gene, V gene, D gene, CDR3 protein, CDR3 DNA. The D gene is left open where the match is weak. Rows may omit the clone size; those that give it use once, few, many or a size class.

NA TRBJ1-1 TRBV27 NA CASSRGQMNTEAFF TGTGCCAGCAGCCGGGGACAAATGAACACTGAAGCTTTCTTT
few TRBJ2-1 TRBV6-5 NA CASGAKEQFF TGTGCCAGCGGGGCTAAGGAGCAGTTCTTC
NA TRBJ2-3 TRBV5-4 TRBD2 CASSFVTSGSVSDTQYF TGTGCCAGCAGCTTTGTGACTAGCGGGAGTGTGTCAGATACGCAGTATTTT
NA TRBJ1-2 TRBV7-2 NA CASSYWGGAEGYTF TGTGCCAGCAGCTATTGGGGGGGGGCGGAAGGCTACACCTTC
NA TRBJ1-3 TRBV19 TRBD1 CASSIGTGSGNTIYF TGTGCCAGTAGTATCGGGACAGGCTCTGGAAACACCATATATTTT
NA TRBJ1-4 TRBV28 NA CASSPRRKRDEKLFF TGTGCCAGCAGTCCCCGACGGAAGCGGGACGAAAAACTGTTTTTT
NA TRBJ2-1 TRBV9 TRBD2 CASSSGTSGDNEQFF TGTGCCAGCAGCTCCGGGACTAGCGGAGACAATGAGCAGTTCTTC
NA TRBJ1-4 TRBV18 NA CASSAAGGEKLFF TGTGCCAGCTCAGCGGCCGGCGGGGAAAAACTGTTTTTT
few TRBJ1-2 TRBV29-1 TRBD1 CSVEGTGTNYGYTF TGCAGCGTTGAAGGGACAGGGACTAACTATGGCTACACCTTC
NA TRBJ2-1 TRBV5-1 NA CASSLGESSYNEQFF TGCGCCAGCAGCTTGGGTGAGAGCTCCTACAATGAGCAGTTCTTC
NA TRBJ1-6 TRBV7-3 NA CASSKYKQGLNSPLHF TGTGCCAGCAGCAAGTACAAACAGGGCCTCAATTCACCCCTCCACTTT
NA TRBJ1-1 TRBV11-3 NA CASSLGWPDTEAFF TGTGCCAGCAGCTTAGGATGGCCAGACACTGAAGCTTTCTTT
NA TRBJ1-5 TRBV6-1 NA CASSEAYMGREGLNSHQPQHF TGTGCCAGCAGTGAAGCGTATATGGGCAGGGAGGGATTAAATTCCCATCAGCCCCAGCATTTT
NA TRBJ1-2 TRBV6-5 TRBD1 CASSYRSRQGYGYTF TGTGCCAGCAGTTACCGGAGTAGACAGGGCTATGGCTACACCTTC
NA TRBJ1-1 TRBV28 NA CASSFREVRRNTEAFF TGTGCCAGCAGCTTCCGGGAAGTGAGGCGAAACACTGAAGCTTTCTTT
NA TRBJ2-1 TRBV25-1 TRBD1 CASSATQGNEQFF TGTGCCAGCAGTGCTACACAGGGGAATGAGCAGTTCTTC
NA TRBJ1-2 TRBV27 NA CASRRTGAYGYTF TGTGCCAGCAGACGGACGGGAGCCTATGGCTACACCTTC
NA TRBJ2-1 TRBV11-2 TRBD2 CASSLRVAGGYEQFF TGTGCCAGCAGCTTAAGGGTAGCGGGGGGCTATGAGCAGTTCTTC